Shown below are 2 T cell receptor beta chains from a single sample sequenced in a study of T cells in Graves' hyperthyroidism and ophthalmopathy. Amplification of TCR beta CDR3 regions used RNA as the template. HTBI primers drove first-round RT-PCR of the TCR CDR3. TCRdb analysed the multiplex PCR reads with MiXCR anew, one entry per CDR3 protein. The sample includes approximately 600,000 distinct CDR3 sequences, around 20% of them seen just once. Sequences were obtained from blood. The source is a man younger than 45 with Graves' ophthalmopathy.

This clonotype showed up just a few times. The chain has TRBV6-1 and TRBJ1-2, with unresolved D. Germline CDR1 and CDR2: MNHNS and SASEGT. V lost 7 bases to trimming and J lost 0 bases, with 12 bases between them. The CDR3 is made up of 14 amino acids. CDR3 nucleotides: TGTGCCAGCACCTCGGGATGGGCTAACTATGGCTACACCTTC. Protein: CASTSGWANYGYTF.

A few counts support this clonotype. V is TRBV6-1 and J is TRBJ2-1; unclear D gene. V was cut by 6 bases and J by 7 bases, with 7 bases left in between. CDR1 and CDR2 from the germline V gene are MNHNS and SASEGT. The CDR3 contains 11 residues. The CDR3, as DNA: TGTGCCAGCAGCTGGGTTAATGAGCAGTTCTTC. Protein sequence: CASSWVNEQFF.